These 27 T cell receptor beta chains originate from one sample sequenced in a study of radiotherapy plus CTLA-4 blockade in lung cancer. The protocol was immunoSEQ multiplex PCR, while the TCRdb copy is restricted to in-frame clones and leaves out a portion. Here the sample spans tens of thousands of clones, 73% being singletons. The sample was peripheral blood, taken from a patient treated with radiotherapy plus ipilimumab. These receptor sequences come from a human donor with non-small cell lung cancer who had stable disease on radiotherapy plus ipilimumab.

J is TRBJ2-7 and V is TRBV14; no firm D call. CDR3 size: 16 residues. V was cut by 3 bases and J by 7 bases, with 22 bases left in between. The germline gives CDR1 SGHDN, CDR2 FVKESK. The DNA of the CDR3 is TGTGCCAGCAGCCAGGCCCTTGGGCTTACGGTGGGGGAGCAGTACTTC. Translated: CASSQALGLTVGEQYF. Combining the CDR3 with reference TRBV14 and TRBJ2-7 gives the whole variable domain EAGVTQFPSHSVIEKGQTVTLRCDPISGHDNLYWYRRVMGKEIKFLLHFVKESKQDESGMPNNRFLAERTGGTYSTLKVQPAELEDSGVYFCASSQALGLTVGEQYFGPGTRLTVT.

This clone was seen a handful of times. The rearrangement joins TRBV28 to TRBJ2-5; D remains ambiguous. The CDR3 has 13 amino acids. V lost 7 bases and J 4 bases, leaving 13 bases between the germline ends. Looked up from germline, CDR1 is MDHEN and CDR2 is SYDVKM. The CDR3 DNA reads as TGTGCCAGCACCACTGAGGTAGGAGAGACCCAGTACTTC. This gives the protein CASTTEVGETQYF.

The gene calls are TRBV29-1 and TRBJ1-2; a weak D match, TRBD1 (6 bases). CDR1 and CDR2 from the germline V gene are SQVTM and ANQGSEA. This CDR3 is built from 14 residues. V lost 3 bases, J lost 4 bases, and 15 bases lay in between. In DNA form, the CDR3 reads TGCAGCGTTGAGATGGGAAGACAGGCCTATGGCTACACCTTC. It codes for CSVEMGRQAYGYTF.

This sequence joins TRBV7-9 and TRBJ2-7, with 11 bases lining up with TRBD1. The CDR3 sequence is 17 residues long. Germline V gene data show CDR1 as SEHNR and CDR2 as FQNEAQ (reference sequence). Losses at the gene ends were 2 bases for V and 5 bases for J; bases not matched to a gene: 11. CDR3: CASSLSGSGTGGHEQYF. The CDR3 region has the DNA TGTGCCAGCAGCTTAAGCGGGTCCGGGACAGGGGGTCACGAGCAGTACTTC.

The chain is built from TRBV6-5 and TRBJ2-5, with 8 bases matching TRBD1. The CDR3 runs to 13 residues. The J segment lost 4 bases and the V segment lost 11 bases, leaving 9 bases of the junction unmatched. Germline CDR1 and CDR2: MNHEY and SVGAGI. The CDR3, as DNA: TGTGCCGCAAAACAGGGGGGATCAGAGACCCAGTACTTC. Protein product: CAAKQGGSETQYF.

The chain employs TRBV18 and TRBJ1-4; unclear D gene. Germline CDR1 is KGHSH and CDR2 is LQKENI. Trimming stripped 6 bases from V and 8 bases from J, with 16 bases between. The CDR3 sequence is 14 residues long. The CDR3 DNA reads TGTGCCAGCTCCGGCGACACCCCAAGCGAAAAACTGTTTTTT. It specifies CASSGDTPSEKLFF. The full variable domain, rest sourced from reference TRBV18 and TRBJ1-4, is NAGVMQNPRHLVRRRGQEARLRCSPMKGHSHVYWYRQLPEEGLKFMVYLQKENIIDESGMPKERFSAEFPKEGPSILRIQQVVRGDSAAYFCASSGDTPSEKLFFGSGTQLSVL.

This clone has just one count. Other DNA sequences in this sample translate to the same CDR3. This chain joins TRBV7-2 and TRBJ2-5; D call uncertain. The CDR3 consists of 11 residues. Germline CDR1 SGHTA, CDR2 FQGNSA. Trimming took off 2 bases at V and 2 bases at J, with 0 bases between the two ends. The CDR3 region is CASSLQETQYF. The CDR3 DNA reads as TGTGCCAGCAGCTTACAAGAGACCCAGTACTTC.

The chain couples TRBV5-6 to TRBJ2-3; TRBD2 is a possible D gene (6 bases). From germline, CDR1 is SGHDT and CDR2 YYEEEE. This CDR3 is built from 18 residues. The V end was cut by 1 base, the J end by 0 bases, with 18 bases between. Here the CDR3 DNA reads TGTGCCAGCAGCTTGCTCAGGGCGCGGGACCCTAGCACAGATACGCAGTATTTT. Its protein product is CASSLLRARDPSTDTQYF.

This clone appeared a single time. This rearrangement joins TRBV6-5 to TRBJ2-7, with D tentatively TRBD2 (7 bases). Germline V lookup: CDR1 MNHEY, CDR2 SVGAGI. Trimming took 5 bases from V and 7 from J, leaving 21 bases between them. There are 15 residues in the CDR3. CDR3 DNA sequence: TGTGCCAGCAGTAAGAAGGGGGGGCCGGCTGGAGAGCAGTACTTC. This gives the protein CASSKKGGPAGEQYF.

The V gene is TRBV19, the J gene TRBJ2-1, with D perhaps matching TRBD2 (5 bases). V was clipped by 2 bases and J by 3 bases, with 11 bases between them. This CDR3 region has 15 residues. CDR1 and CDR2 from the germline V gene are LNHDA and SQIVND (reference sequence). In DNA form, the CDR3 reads TGTGCCAGTAGTATAAAGGGCCGGGACTACAATGAGCAGTTCTTC. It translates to CASSIKGRDYNEQFF.

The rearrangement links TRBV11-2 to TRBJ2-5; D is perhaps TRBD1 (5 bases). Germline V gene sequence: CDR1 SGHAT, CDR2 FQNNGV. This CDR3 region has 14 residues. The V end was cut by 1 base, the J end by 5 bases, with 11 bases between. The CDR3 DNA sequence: TGTGCCAGCAGCTTAGCTAGGGGATGGGAGACCCAGTACTTC. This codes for CASSLARGWETQYF.

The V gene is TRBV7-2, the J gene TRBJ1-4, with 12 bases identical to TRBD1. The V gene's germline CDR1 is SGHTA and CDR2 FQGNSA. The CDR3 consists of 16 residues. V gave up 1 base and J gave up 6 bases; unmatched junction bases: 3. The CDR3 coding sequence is TGTGCCAGCAGCTTAGGGGACAGGGGGCTTTATGAAAAACTGTTTTTT. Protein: CASSLGDRGLYEKLFF.

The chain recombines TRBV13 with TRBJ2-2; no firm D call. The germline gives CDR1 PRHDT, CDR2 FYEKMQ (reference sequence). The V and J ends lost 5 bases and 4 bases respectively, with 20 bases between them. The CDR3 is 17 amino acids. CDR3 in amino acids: CASSASTGRFGTGELFF. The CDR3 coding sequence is TGTGCCAGCAGCGCCAGCACGGGTCGATTCGGCACCGGGGAGCTGTTTTTT.

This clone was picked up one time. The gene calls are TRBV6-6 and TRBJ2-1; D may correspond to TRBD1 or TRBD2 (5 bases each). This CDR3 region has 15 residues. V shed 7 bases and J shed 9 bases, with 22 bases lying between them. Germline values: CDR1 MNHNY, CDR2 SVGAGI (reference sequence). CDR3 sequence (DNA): TGTGCCAGCACCCCCCTCGACGGGACCCTGGGTGAGCAGTTCTTC. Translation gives CASTPLDGTLGEQFF.

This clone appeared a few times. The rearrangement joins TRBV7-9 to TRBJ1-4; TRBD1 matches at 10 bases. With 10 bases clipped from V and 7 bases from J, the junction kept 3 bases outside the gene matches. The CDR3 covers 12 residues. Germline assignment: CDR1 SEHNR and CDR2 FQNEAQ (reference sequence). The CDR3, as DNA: TGTGCCACCGGGGACAGGGGTGAAAAACTGTTTTTT. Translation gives CATGDRGEKLFF. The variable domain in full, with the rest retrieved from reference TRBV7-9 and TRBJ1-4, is DTGVSQNPRHKITKRGQNVTFRCDPISEHNRLYWYRQTLGQGPEFLTYFQNEAQLEKSRLLSDRFSAERPKGSFSTLEIQRTEQGDSAMYLCATGDRGEKLFFGSGTQLSVL.

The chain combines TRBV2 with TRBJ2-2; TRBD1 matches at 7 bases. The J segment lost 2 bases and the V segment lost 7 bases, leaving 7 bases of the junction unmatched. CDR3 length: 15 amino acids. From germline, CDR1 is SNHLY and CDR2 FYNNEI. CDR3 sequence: CASNPGQPNTGELFF. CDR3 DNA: TGTGCCAGCAACCCGGGACAGCCAAACACCGGGGAGCTGTTTTTT.

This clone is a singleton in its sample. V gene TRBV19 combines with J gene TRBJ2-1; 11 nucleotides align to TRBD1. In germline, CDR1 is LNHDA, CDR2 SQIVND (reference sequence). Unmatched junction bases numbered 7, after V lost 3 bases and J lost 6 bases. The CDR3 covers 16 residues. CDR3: CASSIPGQGAGNEQFF. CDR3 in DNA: TGTGCCAGTAGTATTCCCGGACAGGGGGCCGGCAATGAGCAGTTCTTC.

As DNA, the CDR3 is TGTGCCAGTAGTACCCCAGGGGGGTCCGGCAATCAGCCCCAGCATTTT. Translation gives CASSTPGGSGNQPQHF. The chain has TRBV19 and TRBJ1-5, with 7 bases that match TRBD1. CDR1 LNHDA and CDR2 SQIVND come from the germline V gene (reference sequence). The V and J ends lost 4 bases and 2 bases, in that order; junction bases with no gene match: 8. The CDR3 runs 16 residues.

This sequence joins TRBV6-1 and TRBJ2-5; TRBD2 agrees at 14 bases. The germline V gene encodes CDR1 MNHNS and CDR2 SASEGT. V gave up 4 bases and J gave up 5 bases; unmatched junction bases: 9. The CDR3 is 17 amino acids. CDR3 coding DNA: TGTGCCAGCAGTGTACCGGGACTAGCGGGAGTTGGGGAGACCCAGTACTTC. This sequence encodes CASSVPGLAGVGETQYF.

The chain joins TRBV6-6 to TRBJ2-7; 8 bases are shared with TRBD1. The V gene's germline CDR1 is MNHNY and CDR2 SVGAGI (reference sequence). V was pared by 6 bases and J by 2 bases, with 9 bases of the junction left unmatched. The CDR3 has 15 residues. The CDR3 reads CASRHLGTGAYEQYF. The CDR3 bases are TGTGCCAGCAGACACCTCGGGACAGGTGCCTACGAGCAGTACTTC.

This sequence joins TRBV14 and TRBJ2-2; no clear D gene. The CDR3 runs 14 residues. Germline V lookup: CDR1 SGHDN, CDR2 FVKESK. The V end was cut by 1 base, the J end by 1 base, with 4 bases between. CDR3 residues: CASSQGLNTGELFF. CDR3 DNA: TGTGCCAGCAGCCAAGGACTGAACACCGGGGAGCTGTTTTTT. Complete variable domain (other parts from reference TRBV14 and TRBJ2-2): EAGVTQFPSHSVIEKGQTVTLRCDPISGHDNLYWYRRVMGKEIKFLLHFVKESKQDESGMPNNRFLAERTGGTYSTLKVQPAELEDSGVYFCASSQGLNTGELFFGEGSRLTVL.

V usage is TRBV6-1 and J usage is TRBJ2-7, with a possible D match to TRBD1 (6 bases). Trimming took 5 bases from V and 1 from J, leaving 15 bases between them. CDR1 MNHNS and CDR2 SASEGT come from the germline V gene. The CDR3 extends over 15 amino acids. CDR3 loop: CASSPQQGRSYEQYF. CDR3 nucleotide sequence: TGTGCCAGCAGTCCCCAACAGGGTCGGTCCTACGAGCAGTACTTC.

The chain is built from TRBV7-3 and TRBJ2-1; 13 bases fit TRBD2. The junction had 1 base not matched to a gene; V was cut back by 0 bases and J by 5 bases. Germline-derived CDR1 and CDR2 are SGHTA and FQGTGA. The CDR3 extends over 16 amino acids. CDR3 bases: TGTGCCAGCAGCTTAACGGGACTAGCGGGAAACAATGAGCAGTTCTTC. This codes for CASSLTGLAGNNEQFF.

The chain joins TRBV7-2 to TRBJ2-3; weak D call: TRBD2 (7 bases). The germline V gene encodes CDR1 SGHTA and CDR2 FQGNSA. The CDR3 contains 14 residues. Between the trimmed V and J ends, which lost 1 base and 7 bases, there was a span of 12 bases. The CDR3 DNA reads TGTGCCAGCAGCTTAGGCGGGGGCCAGAATACGCAGTATTTT. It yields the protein CASSLGGGQNTQYF.

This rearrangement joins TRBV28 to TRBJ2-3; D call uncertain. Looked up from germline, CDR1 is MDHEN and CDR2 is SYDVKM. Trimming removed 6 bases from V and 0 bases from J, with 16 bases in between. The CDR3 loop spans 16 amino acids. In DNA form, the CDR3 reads TGTGCCAGCAGGTATCTCGGAATCAAAAGCACAGATACGCAGTATTTT. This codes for CASRYLGIKSTDTQYF.

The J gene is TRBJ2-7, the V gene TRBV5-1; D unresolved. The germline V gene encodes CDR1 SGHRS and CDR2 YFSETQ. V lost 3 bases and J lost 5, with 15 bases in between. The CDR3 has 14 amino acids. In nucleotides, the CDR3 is TGCGCCAGCAGCTCCGGCCCCCCAGTGGACGAGCAGTACTTC. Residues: CASSSGPPVDEQYF.

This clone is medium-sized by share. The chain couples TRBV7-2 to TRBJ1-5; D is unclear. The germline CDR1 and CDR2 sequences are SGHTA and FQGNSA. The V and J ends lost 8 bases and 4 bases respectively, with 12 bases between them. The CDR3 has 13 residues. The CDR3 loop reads CASGGGPNQPQHF. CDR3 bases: TGTGCCAGCGGCGGAGGTCCGAATCAGCCCCAGCATTTT. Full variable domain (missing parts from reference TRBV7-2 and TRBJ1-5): GAGVSQSPSNKVTEKGKDVELRCDPISGHTALYWYRQSLGQGLEFLIYFQGNSAPDKSGLPSDRFSAERTGGSVSTLTIQRTQQEDSAVYLCASGGGPNQPQHFGDGTRLSIL.